The 4 T cell receptor beta chains presented below share a single source sample, sequenced in a study of blood T cells in healthy people across ages. A second about 7 to 12 cycle PCR used barcoded and J-beta primers. TCRdb passed the 5' RACE reads through MiXCR, listing each CDR3 protein once. The table has over 1,200,000 distinct CDR3 sequences, 59% seen once; the top ten hold 5% to 7%. Sequenced material: blood. The receptors derive from a man between 18 and 35 years old in good health.

The chain carries TRBV12-3 or TRBV12-4 and TRBJ1-2; 7 bases map to TRBD1. The CDR3 is 16 amino acids. After removal of 5 bases from V and 4 bases from J, the junction contained 13 bases not matched to a gene. This chain's CDR3 is CASSRPGTAMTYGYTF. In DNA, the CDR3 is TGTGCCAGCAGTCGACCGGGGACAGCTATGACCTATGGCTACACCTTC.

The V and J genes are TRBV7-2 and TRBJ2-1; D is unclear. Germline values: CDR1 SGHTA, CDR2 FQGNSA. Between the trimmed V and J ends, which lost 1 base and 5 bases, there was a span of 15 bases. This CDR3 spans 16 amino acids. CDR3 sequence: CASSLVGFEIDNEQFF. CDR3 nucleotides: TGTGCCAGCAGCTTAGTAGGATTCGAAATTGACAATGAGCAGTTCTTC.

The rearrangement uses TRBV20-1 and TRBJ2-3, with D perhaps matching TRBD2 (6 bases). In germline, CDR1 is DFQATT, CDR2 SNEGSKA (reference sequence). This CDR3 region has 15 residues. Trimming stripped 1 base from V and 2 bases from J, with 13 bases between. The DNA of the CDR3 is TGCAGTGCTAGAGGCCTGGAGGGGTACACAGATACGCAGTATTTT. Its translation: CSARGLEGYTDTQYF.

This clonotype was seen only a few times. The chain couples TRBV28 to TRBJ2-7; 9 bases are shared with TRBD1. This CDR3 spans 15 amino acids. J gave up 5 bases and V 5 bases, and 10 bases lay outside the gene matches. Germline CDR1 is MDHEN and CDR2 is SYDVKM. The CDR3 spells CASSRGGQGHHEQYF. CDR3 coding DNA: TGTGCCAGCAGTAGGGGTGGACAGGGGCACCACGAGCAGTACTTC. Full variable domain (missing parts from reference TRBV28 and TRBJ2-7): DVKVTQSSRYLVKRTGEKVFLECVQDMDHENMFWYRQDPGLGLRLIYFSYDVKMKEKGDIPEGYSVSREKKERFSLILESASTNQTSMYLCASSRGGQGHHEQYFGPGTRLTVT.